Below, 2 T cell receptor beta chains from the same sample are listed, as sequenced in a study of T cells in Graves' hyperthyroidism and ophthalmopathy. Using RNA transcripts as the source, TCR beta CDR3 regions were amplified. The TCR CDR3 first-round RT-PCR relied on the HTBI primer set. TCRdb reprocessed the multiplex PCR reads with MiXCR, giving one entry per CDR3 protein. The data hold approximately 210,000 distinct CDR3 sequences, with 17% observed a single time. Sequenced sample: blood. The receptor set was obtained from a man in his fifties with Graves' hyperthyroidism.

This clonotype came up many times. The rearrangement joins TRBV20-1 to TRBJ2-1; 13 bases map to TRBD2. The germline V gene encodes CDR1 DFQATT and CDR2 SNEGSKA (reference sequence). V trimming: 1 base; J trimming: 7 bases; junction bases outside the gene matches: 7. The CDR3 spans 16 residues. This CDR3 is CSARGGLAGVRNEQFF. The CDR3 DNA is TGCAGTGCTAGAGGCGGACTAGCGGGAGTTCGTAATGAGCAGTTCTTC.

The chain uses TRBV4-1 and TRBJ2-1; 10 bases are a match to TRBD2. V shed 5 bases, J shed 5 bases, and the junction held 6 bases outside the gene matches. The CDR3 has 15 amino acids. Germline lookup yields CDR1 MGHRA and CDR2 YSYEKL. DNA of the CDR3: TGCGCCAGCAGCACGGGACTAGCGATCCACAATGAGCAGTTCTTC. Protein: CASSTGLAIHNEQFF.